The 4 T cell receptor beta chains below all came from one sample that was sequenced in a study of cytomegalovirus exposure and HLA in healthy donors (TCRdb year 2017). Receptor libraries were prepared by the immunoSEQ multiplex PCR assay. The multiplex PCR relied on a mix of 60 forward primers for TCR Vbeta segments and 13 reverse primers for TCR Jbeta segments. Sourced from immuneACCESS, this table was stored by TCRdb with only in-frame sequences that have V and J called. A share of the clones is absent; for the studies checked, an unresolved V gene accounts for under half, and the remainder has no known explanation. This sample holds some 180,000 clones; just over 75% were observed only once. The ten biggest clones cover 3.7% of the sample. The sequenced sample was PBMCs. Every receptor here comes from a woman aged 55 to 70 in good health and CMV-seropositive.

This sequence joins TRBV19 and TRBJ2-7, with 11 bases aligning to TRBD2. V shed 6 bases, J shed 2 bases, and the junction held 3 bases outside the gene matches. The length of the CDR3 is 14 residues. Germline CDR1 is LNHDA and CDR2 is SQIVND (reference sequence). For the CDR3, the DNA is TGTGCCAGTAGCATACTAGCGGGAGCCTACGAGCAGTACTTC. Amino acid sequence: CASSILAGAYEQYF.

The chain carries TRBV5-6 and TRBJ1-2; 10 bases are shared with TRBD1. This CDR3 comprises 15 residues. Germline values: CDR1 SGHDT, CDR2 YYEEEE. V dropped 5 bases and J dropped 4; count of bases not matched to a gene: 8. The CDR3 bases are TGTGCCAGCAGTAACGGGACAGGGGCTTTCTATGGCTACACCTTC. Amino acids: CASSNGTGAFYGYTF.

V usage is TRBV18 and J usage is TRBJ1-4; a possible D gene is TRBD1 (6 bases). Germline CDR1 reads KGHSH; CDR2 reads LQKENI. The CDR3 covers 15 residues. The germline V and J ends were trimmed by 2 bases and 5 bases, with 12 bases remaining between them. The CDR3 reads CASSPMGAQNEKLFF. The CDR3 region has the DNA TGTGCCAGCTCACCAATGGGGGCCCAGAATGAAAAACTGTTTTTT.

This clone was detected only a few times. The chain has TRBV5-1 and TRBJ1-6; TRBD1 might be the D (6 bases). CDR1 and CDR2 (germline): SGHRS, YFSETQ. Trimming pared 4 bases from V and 9 bases from J, leaving 14 bases between. The CDR3 extends over 14 amino acids. CDR3 loop: CASSAGVVSSPLHF. CDR3 bases: TGCGCCAGCAGCGCAGGGGTAGTAAGTTCACCCCTCCACTTT.